The rows below give T cell receptor beta chains drawn from one sample of a study of blood T cell repertoires in COVID-19. TCRdb's copy holds only in-frame clones and misses some; the assay was immunoSEQ multiplex PCR. The sample shows 200,000 to 250,000 clones, approximately 80% of them seen only once. Input material: peripheral blood. The source is a man aged 50-60 years with active or convalescent COVID-19. Each CDR3 is given with its conserved first and last residue. The order of the fields is CDR3 DNA, CDR3 protein, J gene, V gene, D gene, clone size. A D gene is named only where the DNA matches it firmly. Clone size is stated in some rows and not others, as once, few, many or a class when expanded.

CDR3nt: TGTGCCAGCTCACCGGAGTTAACCTACGAGCAGTACTTC
CDR3aa: CASSPELTYEQYF
j_gene: TRBJ2-7
v_gene: TRBV18
d_gene: -
abundance: -

CDR3nt: TGTGCCAGGAGTGGCAGGGACTATGGCTACACCTTC
CDR3aa: CARSGRDYGYTF
j_gene: TRBJ1-2
v_gene: TRBV2
d_gene: -
abundance: -

CDR3nt: TGCAGCGTACCCACCACAGGGGGCGGCTATGGCTACACCTTC
CDR3aa: CSVPTTGGGYGYTF
j_gene: TRBJ1-2
v_gene: TRBV29-1
d_gene: TRBD1
abundance: -

CDR3nt: TGTGCCAGCAGTTTAGCGGCGTGGGGGGGCGGCTACACCTTC
CDR3aa: CASSLAAWGGGYTF
j_gene: TRBJ1-2
v_gene: TRBV28
d_gene: -
abundance: -

CDR3nt: TGTGCCAGCAGCTTAGTTTTGGACAGGGGAGGCACCGGGGAGCTGTTTTTT
CDR3aa: CASSLVLDRGGTGELFF
j_gene: TRBJ2-2
v_gene: TRBV11-2
d_gene: TRBD1
abundance: -

CDR3nt: TGTGCCAGCAGCTTGGTGGCCATAGGGAGGGGCAAAGAGACCCAGTACTTC
CDR3aa: CASSLVAIGRGKETQYF
j_gene: TRBJ2-5
v_gene: TRBV7-6
d_gene: TRBD2
abundance: -

CDR3nt: TGTGCCAGTATCCCCGACAGGTACTACACTGAAGCTTTCTTT
CDR3aa: CASIPDRYYTEAFF
j_gene: TRBJ1-1
v_gene: TRBV19
d_gene: -
abundance: -

CDR3nt: TGCGCCAGCAGCTTGGCCCACGGGTGGGAAGAGACCCAGTACTTC
CDR3aa: CASSLAHGWEETQYF
j_gene: TRBJ2-5
v_gene: TRBV5-1
d_gene: -
abundance: -

CDR3nt: TGTGCCAGCTCACCTGATGTAGGGGTCTATGGCTACACCTTC
CDR3aa: CASSPDVGVYGYTF
j_gene: TRBJ1-2
v_gene: TRBV18
d_gene: -
abundance: -

CDR3nt: TGTGCCAGCAGGTGGCTAGCGGGAGGGCCTGGCACAGATACGCAGTATTTT
CDR3aa: CASRWLAGGPGTDTQYF
j_gene: TRBJ2-3
v_gene: TRBV2
d_gene: TRBD2
abundance: few

CDR3nt: TGTGCCAGCAGCCTTCGCGGGGGACGGGAGACCCAGTACTTC
CDR3aa: CASSLRGGRETQYF
j_gene: TRBJ2-5
v_gene: TRBV5-4
d_gene: TRBD2
abundance: -

CDR3nt: TGTGCCAGCAGTTACTCGCGTGGCGCGGGAGCGGAGGTTACCGGGGAGCTGTTTTTT
CDR3aa: CASSYSRGAGAEVTGELFF
j_gene: TRBJ2-2
v_gene: TRBV6-2/TRBV6-3
d_gene: TRBD2
abundance: -

CDR3nt: TGTGCCAGCAGCTCTAGGGGGTCAGGGGGCAGTTCCTACAATGAGCAGTTCTTC
CDR3aa: CASSSRGSGGSSYNEQFF
j_gene: TRBJ2-1
v_gene: TRBV13
d_gene: TRBD1
abundance: -

CDR3nt: TGCGCCAGCAGCACTATAGCGACAGATACGCAGTATTTT
CDR3aa: CASSTIATDTQYF
j_gene: TRBJ2-3
v_gene: TRBV5-1
d_gene: -
abundance: -

CDR3nt: TGTGCCAGCAGTTACCCGGGACAGGGGGCAGGAAAACTGTTTTTT
CDR3aa: CASSYPGQGAGKLFF
j_gene: TRBJ1-4
v_gene: TRBV28
d_gene: TRBD1
abundance: -

CDR3nt: TGTGCCAGCAGCTTGGACCAGGGGAAGTATGGCTACACCTTC
CDR3aa: CASSLDQGKYGYTF
j_gene: TRBJ1-2
v_gene: TRBV5-4
d_gene: -
abundance: -

CDR3nt: TGTGCCAGCGTAGGGGCGAGCTACAATGAGCAGTTCTTC
CDR3aa: CASVGASYNEQFF
j_gene: TRBJ2-1
v_gene: TRBV6-5
d_gene: -
abundance: -

CDR3nt: TGTGCCAGCAGCTTAGAGGCGAACACTGAAGCTTTCTTT
CDR3aa: CASSLEANTEAFF
j_gene: TRBJ1-1
v_gene: TRBV7-3
d_gene: -
abundance: -

CDR3nt: TGTGCCAGCAGCGTAGAACTCACCCTCGGTGGAAACACCATATATTTT
CDR3aa: CASSVELTLGGNTIYF
j_gene: TRBJ1-3
v_gene: TRBV9
d_gene: -
abundance: -

CDR3nt: TGCGCCAGCAGCCACCTAGCGGGAGTGAACACAGATACGCAGTATTTT
CDR3aa: CASSHLAGVNTDTQYF
j_gene: TRBJ2-3
v_gene: TRBV4-3
d_gene: TRBD2
abundance: -

CDR3nt: TGTGCCAGCAGCCAAGATACTCTCCGGGACAGGGGAAATACTTTCTTT
CDR3aa: CASSQDTLRDRGNTFF
j_gene: TRBJ1-1
v_gene: TRBV14
d_gene: TRBD1
abundance: -

CDR3nt: TGTGCCAGCAGAAAGACAGGGGGGAGCAATCAGCCCCAGCATTTT
CDR3aa: CASRKTGGSNQPQHF
j_gene: TRBJ1-5
v_gene: TRBV28
d_gene: TRBD1
abundance: few